What follows describes a single T cell receptor (beta chain). Its target is not known. These data belong to a study of shared clonotypes between healthy human individuals. General study points: Rarefaction gave evidence that sorted-subset sequencing remained incomplete despite large depth. An expected dependence of interdonor clonotype sharing on sequencing depth was noted. All-four-donor shared clonotypes had higher generation probabilities than non-shared clonotypes did.

Replicate PCRs for sorted subsets used 200 ng DNA; this equaled about 30,000 T cell genomes. Assay: immunoSEQ multiplex PCR; the TCRdb copy retains only in-frame clones and omits some. The table lists over 2,000,000 clones, just over 90% of them singletons. Naive CD8 cells, CD45RO-negative and positively selected for CCR7, excluded terminally differentiated effector memory CD45RA+ cells. The origin of this receptor is a man younger than 35 in good health. Some clones in this sample may be carry-over from other donors' samples. The sample was naive CD8+ T cells from PBMCs.

CDR3 nucleotides: TGTGCCAGTCAGAGACAGGGTTGGCCTGAAGCTTTCTTT. Residues: CASQRQGWPEAFF. J is TRBJ1-1 and V is TRBV27; 7 nucleotides align to TRBD1. Unmatched junction bases numbered 10, after V lost 9 bases and J lost 6 bases. CDR1 and CDR2 from the germline V gene are MNHEY and SMNVEV (reference sequence). This CDR3 comprises 13 residues.